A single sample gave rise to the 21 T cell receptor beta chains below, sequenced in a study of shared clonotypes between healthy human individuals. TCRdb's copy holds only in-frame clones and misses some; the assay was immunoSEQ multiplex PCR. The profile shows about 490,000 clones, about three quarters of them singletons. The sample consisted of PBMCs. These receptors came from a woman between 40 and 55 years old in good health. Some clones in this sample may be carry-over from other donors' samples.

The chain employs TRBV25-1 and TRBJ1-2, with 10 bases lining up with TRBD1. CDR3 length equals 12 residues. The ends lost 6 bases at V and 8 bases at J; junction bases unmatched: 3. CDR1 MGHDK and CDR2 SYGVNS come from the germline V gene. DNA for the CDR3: TGTGCCAGCAGGGACAGGGGGACCGGCTACACCTTC. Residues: CASRDRGTGYTF.

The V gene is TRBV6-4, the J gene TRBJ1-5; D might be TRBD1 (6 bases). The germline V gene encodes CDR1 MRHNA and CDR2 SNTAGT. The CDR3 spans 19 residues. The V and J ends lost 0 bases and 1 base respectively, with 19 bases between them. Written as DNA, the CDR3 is TGTGCCAGCAGTGACTCCTTCTGCAGGGGTCATCGCAGCAATCAGCCCCAGCATTTT. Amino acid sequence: CASSDSFCRGHRSNQPQHF.

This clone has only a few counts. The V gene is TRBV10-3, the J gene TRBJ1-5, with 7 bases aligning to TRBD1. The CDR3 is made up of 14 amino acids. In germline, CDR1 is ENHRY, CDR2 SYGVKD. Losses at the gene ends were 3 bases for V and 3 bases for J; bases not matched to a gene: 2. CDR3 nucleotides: TGTGCCATCAGTGAAGGACAGGACAATCAGCCCCAGCATTTT. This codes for CAISEGQDNQPQHF.

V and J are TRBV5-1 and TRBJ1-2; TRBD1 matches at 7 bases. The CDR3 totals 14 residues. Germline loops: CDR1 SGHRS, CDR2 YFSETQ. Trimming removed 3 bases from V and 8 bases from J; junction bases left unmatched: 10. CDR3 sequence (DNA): TGCGCCAGCAGCTGGGCTACAGGGGAGGACGGCTACACCTTC. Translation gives CASSWATGEDGYTF.

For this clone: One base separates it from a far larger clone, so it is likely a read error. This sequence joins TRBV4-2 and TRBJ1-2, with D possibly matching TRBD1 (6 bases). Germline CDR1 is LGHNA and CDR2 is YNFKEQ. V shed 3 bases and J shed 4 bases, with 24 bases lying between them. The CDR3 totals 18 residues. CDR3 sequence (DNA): TGTGCCAGCAGCCACGCCACCCCTAACAGGGTTCCTGGCTATGGCTACACCTTC. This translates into CASSHATPNRVPGYGYTF.

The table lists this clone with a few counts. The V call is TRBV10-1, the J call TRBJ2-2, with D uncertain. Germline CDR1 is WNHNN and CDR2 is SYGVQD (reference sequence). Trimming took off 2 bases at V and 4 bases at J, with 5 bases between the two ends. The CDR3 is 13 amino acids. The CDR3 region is CASSEDSTGELFF. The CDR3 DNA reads TGCGCCAGCAGTGAGGATTCCACCGGGGAGCTGTTTTTT.

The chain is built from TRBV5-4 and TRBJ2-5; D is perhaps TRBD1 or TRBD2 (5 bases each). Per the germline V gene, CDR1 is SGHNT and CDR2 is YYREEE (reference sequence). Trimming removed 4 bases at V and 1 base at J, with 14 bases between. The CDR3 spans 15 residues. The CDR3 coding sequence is TGTGCCAGCAGCGAACGGGACCGAACCCAAGAGACCCAGTACTTC. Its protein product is CASSERDRTQETQYF. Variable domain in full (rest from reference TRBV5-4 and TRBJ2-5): ETGVTQSPTHLIKTRGQQVTLRCSSQSGHNTVSWYQQALGQGPQFIFQYYREEENGRGNFPPRFSGLQFPNYSSELNVNALELDDSALYLCASSERDRTQETQYFGPGTRLLVL.

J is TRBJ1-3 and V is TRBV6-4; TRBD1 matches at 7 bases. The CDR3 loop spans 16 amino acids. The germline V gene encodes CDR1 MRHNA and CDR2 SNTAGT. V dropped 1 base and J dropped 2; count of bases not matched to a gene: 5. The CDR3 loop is CASSDLEGATGNTIYF. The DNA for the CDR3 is TGTGCCAGCAGTGACTTGGAGGGGGCAACTGGAAACACCATATATTTT.

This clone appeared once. The CDR3 protein is CATSRDFPDPETQYF. The CDR3 DNA reads as TGTGCCACCAGCAGAGATTTTCCGGACCCAGAGACCCAGTACTTC. The rearrangement joins TRBV15 to TRBJ2-5; no firm D call. Trimming shortened V by 0 bases and J by 4 bases, and 12 bases separated the two germline ends. The CDR3 has 15 residues. The germline V gene has CDR1 LNHNV and CDR2 YYDKDF (reference sequence).

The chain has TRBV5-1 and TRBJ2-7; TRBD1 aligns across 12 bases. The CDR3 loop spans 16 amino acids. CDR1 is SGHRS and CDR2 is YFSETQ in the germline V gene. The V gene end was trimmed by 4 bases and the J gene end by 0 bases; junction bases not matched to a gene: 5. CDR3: CASSPGQGASSYEQYF. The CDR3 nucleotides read TGCGCCAGCAGCCCGGGACAGGGGGCGAGCTCCTACGAGCAGTACTTC.

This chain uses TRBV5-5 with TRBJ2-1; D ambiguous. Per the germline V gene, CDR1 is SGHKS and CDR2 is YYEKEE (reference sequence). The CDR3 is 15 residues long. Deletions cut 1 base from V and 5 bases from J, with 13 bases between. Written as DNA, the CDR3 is TGTGCCAGCAGCTTGTTACAAAACCCAAACAATGAGCAGTTCTTC. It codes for CASSLLQNPNNEQFF.

The CDR3 DNA follows: TGTGCCAGCAGCTTAACCCCGGGAGATTTCTACACCTTC. Translated: CASSLTPGDFYTF. This chain connects TRBV11-2 to TRBJ1-2; D is uncertain. V shed 2 bases and J shed 10 bases, with 14 bases lying between them. Germline CDR1 and CDR2: SGHAT and FQNNGV. The CDR3 totals 13 residues.

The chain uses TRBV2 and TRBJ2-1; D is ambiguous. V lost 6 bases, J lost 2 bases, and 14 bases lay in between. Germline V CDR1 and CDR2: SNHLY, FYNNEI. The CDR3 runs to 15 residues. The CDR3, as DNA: TGTGCCAGCAGATCGGACGGAAACCCCTACAATGAGCAGTTCTTC. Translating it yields CASRSDGNPYNEQFF.

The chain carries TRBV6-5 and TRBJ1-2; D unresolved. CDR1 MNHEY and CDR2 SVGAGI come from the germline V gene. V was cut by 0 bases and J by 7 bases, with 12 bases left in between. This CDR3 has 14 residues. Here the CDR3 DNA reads TGTGCCAGCAGTTACTCGTCCGGGTTCGGTGGCTACACCTTC. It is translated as CASSYSSGFGGYTF.

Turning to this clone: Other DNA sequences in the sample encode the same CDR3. The CDR3 nucleotides are TGTGCCAGCTCACCGGGGGCCCAAAACTCCTACGAGCAGTACTTC. Amino acids: CASSPGAQNSYEQYF. This rearrangement joins TRBV18 to TRBJ2-7, with D possibly being TRBD1 (6 bases). Germline V CDR1 and CDR2: KGHSH, LQKENI. The CDR3 sequence is 15 residues long. Deletions cut 3 bases from V and 0 bases from J, with 12 bases between.

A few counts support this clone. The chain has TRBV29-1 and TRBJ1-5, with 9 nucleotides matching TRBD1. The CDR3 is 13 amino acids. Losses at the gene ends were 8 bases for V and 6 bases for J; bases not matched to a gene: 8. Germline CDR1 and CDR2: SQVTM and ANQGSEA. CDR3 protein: CSIDRGSGQPQHF. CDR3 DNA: TGCAGCATCGACAGGGGGTCGGGTCAGCCCCAGCATTTT.

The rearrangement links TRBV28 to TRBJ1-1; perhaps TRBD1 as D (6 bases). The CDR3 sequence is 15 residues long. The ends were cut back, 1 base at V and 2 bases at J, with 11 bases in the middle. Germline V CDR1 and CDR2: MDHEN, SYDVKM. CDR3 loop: CASSLYSGDNTEAFF. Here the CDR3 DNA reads TGTGCCAGCAGTTTATATTCAGGGGATAACACTGAAGCTTTCTTT.

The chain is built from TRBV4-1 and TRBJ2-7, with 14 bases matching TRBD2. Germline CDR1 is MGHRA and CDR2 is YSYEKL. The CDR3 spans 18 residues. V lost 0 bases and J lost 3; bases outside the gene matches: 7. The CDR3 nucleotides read TGCGCCAGCAGCCAAGATAAGGGACTAGCGGGAGAGCACTACGAGCAGTACTTC. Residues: CASSQDKGLAGEHYEQYF.

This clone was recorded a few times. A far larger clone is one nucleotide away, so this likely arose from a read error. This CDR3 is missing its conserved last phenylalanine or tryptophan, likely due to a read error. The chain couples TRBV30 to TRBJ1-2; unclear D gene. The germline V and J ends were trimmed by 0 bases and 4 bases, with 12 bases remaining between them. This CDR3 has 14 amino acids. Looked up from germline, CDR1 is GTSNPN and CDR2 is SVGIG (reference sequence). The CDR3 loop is CAWSVGPSFYGYTS. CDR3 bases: TGTGCCTGGAGTGTCGGGCCTTCCTTCTATGGCTACACCTCC.

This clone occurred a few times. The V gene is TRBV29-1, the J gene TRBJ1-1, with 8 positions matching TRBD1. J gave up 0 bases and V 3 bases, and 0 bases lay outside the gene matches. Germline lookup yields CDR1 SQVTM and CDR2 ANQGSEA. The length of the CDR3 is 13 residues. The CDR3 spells CSVEGQVNTEAFF. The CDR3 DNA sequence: TGCAGCGTTGAGGGACAGGTGAACACTGAAGCTTTCTTT. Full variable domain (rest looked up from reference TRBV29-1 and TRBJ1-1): SAVISQKPSRDICQRGTSLTIQCQVDSQVTMMFWYRQQPGQSLTLIATANQGSEATYESGFVIDKFPISRPNLTFSTLTVSNMSPEDSSIYLCSVEGQVNTEAFFGQGTRLTVV.

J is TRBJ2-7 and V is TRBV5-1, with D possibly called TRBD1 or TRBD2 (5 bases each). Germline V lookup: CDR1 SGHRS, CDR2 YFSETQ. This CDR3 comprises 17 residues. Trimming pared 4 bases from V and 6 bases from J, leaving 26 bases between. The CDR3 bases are TGCGCCAGCAGCGATCGCCTCCAGGGAGCAAGGACCCCCGAGCAGTACTTC. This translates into CASSDRLQGARTPEQYF.